This T cell receptor beta chain appears in the sequencing data of a study of blood T cells in healthy people across ages. The CDR3 runs to 16 residues. The germline V and J ends were trimmed by 5 bases and 0 bases, with 15 bases remaining between them. In germline, CDR1 is MNHNY, CDR2 SVGAGI (reference sequence). This clonotype was seen ten or more times. Its antigen is undetermined. Study-level results: Age showed a roughly linear inverse relationship with TCR beta diversity per million T cells.

The authors ran a second PCR of about 6 to 11 cycles using a sample-barcoded 5' primer and a J-beta primer mix. Tags on each cDNA molecule came from a template-switch adaptor with 12 random nucleotides. Each CDR3 protein is one row after TCRdb ran MiXCR on the 5' RACE reads. The sample lists some 1.5 million distinct CDR3 sequences, 28% occurring once. Ten milliliters of peripheral blood were drawn from each donor. The sample taken for sequencing was blood. The TCR comes from a woman in her 30s in good health. The V and J genes are TRBV6-6 and TRBJ2-3; no firm D call. CDR3 DNA: TGTGCCAGCAGTACCCCTCGGGCCACTAGCACAGATACGCAGTATTTT. Translation gives CASSTPRATSTDTQYF.